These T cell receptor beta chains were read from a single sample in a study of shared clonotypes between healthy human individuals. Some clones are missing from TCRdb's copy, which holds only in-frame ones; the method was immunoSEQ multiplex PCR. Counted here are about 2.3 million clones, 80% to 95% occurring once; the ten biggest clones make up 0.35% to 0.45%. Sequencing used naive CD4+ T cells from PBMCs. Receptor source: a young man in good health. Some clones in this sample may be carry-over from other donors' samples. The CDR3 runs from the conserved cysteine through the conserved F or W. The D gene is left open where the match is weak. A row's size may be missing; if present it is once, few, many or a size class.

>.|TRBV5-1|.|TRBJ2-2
CASSLGQRSGELFF
TGCGCCAGCAGCTTGGGGCAGAGGTCCGGGGAGCTGTTTTTT
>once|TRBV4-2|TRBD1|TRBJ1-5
CASSQDPLGTAQHF
TGTGCCAGCAGCCAAGATCCTCTGGGGACAGCCCAGCATTTT
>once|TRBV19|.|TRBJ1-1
CASHTPRRGGRMNTEAFF
TGTGCCAGTCACACCCCTAGGCGGGGCGGACGTATGAACACTGAAGCTTTCTTT
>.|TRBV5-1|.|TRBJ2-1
CASSLAPSRGTYNEQFF
TGCGCCAGCAGCTTGGCACCCTCACGGGGGACCTACAATGAGCAGTTCTTC
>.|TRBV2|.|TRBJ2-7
CASSDPGLSYEQYF
TGTGCCAGCAGTGATCCGGGCCTCTCCTACGAGCAGTACTTC
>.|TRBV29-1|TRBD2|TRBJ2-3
CSARGAGGGTDTQYF
TGCAGCGCCCGAGGAGCGGGAGGGGGCACAGATACGCAGTATTTT
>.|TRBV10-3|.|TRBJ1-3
CAISSTGNPSGNTIYF
TGTGCCATCAGCTCCACAGGCAACCCCTCTGGAAACACCATATATTTT
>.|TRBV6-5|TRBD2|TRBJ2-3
CASSSGLAADTQYF
TGTGCCAGCAGTTCGGGACTAGCGGCAGATACGCAGTATTTT
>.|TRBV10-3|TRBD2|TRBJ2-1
CAIKSTGGPYNEQFF
TGTGCCATCAAAAGTACGGGAGGGCCCTACAATGAGCAGTTCTTC
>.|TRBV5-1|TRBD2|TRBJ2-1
CASSLAASGPIYNEQFF
TGCGCCAGCAGCTTGGCGGCTAGCGGGCCTATTTACAATGAGCAGTTCTTC
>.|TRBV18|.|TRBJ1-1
CASSFTQGPRGNTEAFF
TGTGCCAGCTCCTTCACCCAGGGGCCGCGGGGGAACACTGAAGCTTTCTTT
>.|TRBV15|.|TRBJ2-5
CATSNGQQETQYF
TGTGCCACCAGTAACGGACAGCAAGAGACCCAGTACTTC
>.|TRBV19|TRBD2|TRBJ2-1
CASSRKGVAGGSHNEQFF
TGTGCCAGTAGTCGTAAGGGGGTAGCGGGAGGGAGCCACAATGAGCAGTTCTTC
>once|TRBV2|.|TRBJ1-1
CASSEGGGTEAFF
TGTGCCAGCAGTGAAGGCGGAGGGACTGAAGCTTTCTTT
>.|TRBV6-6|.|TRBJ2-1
CASSYGPSRVYNEQFF
TGTGCCAGCAGTTACGGTCCTAGCAGGGTCTACAATGAGCAGTTCTTC
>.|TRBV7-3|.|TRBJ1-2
CASSFTGTSRDYGYTF
TGTGCCAGCAGCTTTACCGGGACCTCGAGGGACTATGGCTACACCTTC
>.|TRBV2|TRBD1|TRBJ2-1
CASSEPWGRQGTNEQFF
TGTGCCAGCAGTGAGCCGTGGGGTCGACAGGGCACCAATGAGCAGTTCTTC
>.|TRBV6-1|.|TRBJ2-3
CASQGSSTDTQYF
TGTGCCAGCCAGGGCAGTAGCACAGATACGCAGTATTTT
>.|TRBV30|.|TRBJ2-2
CAWSVVDGTGELFF
TGTGCCTGGAGTGTAGTGGACGGCACCGGGGAGCTGTTTTTT
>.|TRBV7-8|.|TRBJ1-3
CASSSRDTNSGNTIYF
TGTGCCAGCAGCTCCCGGGACACCAACTCTGGAAACACCATATATTTT
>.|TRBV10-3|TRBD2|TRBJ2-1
CAISDTRAGGTSSYNEQFF
TGTGCCATCAGTGATACACGAGCGGGAGGGACCAGCTCCTACAATGAGCAGTTCTTC
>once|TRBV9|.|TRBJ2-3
CASSVASLADTQYF
TGTGCCAGCAGCGTAGCTTCCTTGGCAGATACGCAGTATTTT
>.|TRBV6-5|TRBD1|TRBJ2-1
CASSVNRGYNEQFF
TGTGCCAGCAGTGTAAACAGGGGCTACAATGAGCAGTTCTTC
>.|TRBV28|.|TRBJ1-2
CASRSGVSYGYTF
TGTGCCAGCAGGTCAGGGGTTAGCTATGGCTACACCTTC
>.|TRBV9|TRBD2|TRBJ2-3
CASSVGTGGGTDTQYF
TGTGCCAGCAGCGTAGGAACGGGAGGAGGGACAGATACGCAGTATTTT
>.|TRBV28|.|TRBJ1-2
CASSLTENYGYTF
TGTGCCAGCAGCCTGACGGAGAACTATGGCTACACCTTC
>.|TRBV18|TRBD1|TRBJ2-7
CASSPTTGDHEQYF
TGTGCCAGCTCACCGACCACAGGGGATCACGAGCAGTACTTC
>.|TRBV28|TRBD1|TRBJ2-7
CASSHHSGTGGNYEQYF
TGTGCCAGCAGTCACCACTCCGGGACAGGGGGAAACTACGAGCAGTACTTC
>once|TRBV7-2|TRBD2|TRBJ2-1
CASSPARGLARSGEQFF
TGTGCCAGCAGCCCCGCTCGGGGACTAGCGAGATCTGGTGAGCAGTTCTTC
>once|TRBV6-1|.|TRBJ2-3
CASRGRDVTDTQYF
TGTGCCAGCAGGGGCCGGGACGTCACAGATACGCAGTATTTT
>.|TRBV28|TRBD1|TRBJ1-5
CASSFRGGRGHQPQHF
TGTGCCAGCAGTTTTCGAGGGGGCAGGGGGCATCAGCCCCAGCATTTT
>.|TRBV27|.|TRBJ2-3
CASRFLAGRTDTQYF
TGTGCCAGCAGATTCCTAGCCGGGCGCACAGATACGCAGTATTTT
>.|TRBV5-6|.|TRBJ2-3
CASSLVSGRGKDTQYF
TGTGCCAGCAGCTTGGTCTCGGGTAGAGGGAAAGATACGCAGTATTTT
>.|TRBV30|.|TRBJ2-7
CAWSVLGYEQYF
TGTGCCTGGAGTGTACTTGGCTACGAGCAGTACTTC
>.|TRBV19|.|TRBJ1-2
CASTETALYNYGYTF
TGTGCCAGTACCGAGACCGCGCTCTATAACTATGGCTACACCTTC
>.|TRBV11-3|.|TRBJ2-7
CASSSGGNEQYF
TGTGCCAGCAGCTCGGGGGGCAACGAGCAGTACTTC
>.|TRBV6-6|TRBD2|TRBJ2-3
CASSDVSGRFYTQYF
TGTGCCAGCAGCGACGTAAGCGGGAGGTTTTATACGCAGTATTTT
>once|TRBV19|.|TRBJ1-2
CASSIDLWQGDGYTF
TGTGCCAGTAGTATAGATCTCTGGCAGGGAGATGGCTACACCTTC
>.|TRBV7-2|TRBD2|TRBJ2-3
CASSPGTSGRTDTQYF
TGTGCCAGCAGCCCCGGGACTAGCGGGAGGACAGATACGCAGTATTTT
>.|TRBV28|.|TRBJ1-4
CASSIQDYFSNEKLFF
TGTGCCAGCAGTATCCAGGACTACTTTTCTAATGAAAAACTGTTTTTT
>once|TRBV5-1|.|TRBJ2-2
CASSKPSSGANTGELFF
TGCGCCAGCAGCAAACCCTCGAGCGGAGCGAACACCGGGGAGCTGTTTTTT
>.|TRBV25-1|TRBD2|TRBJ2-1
CASSDVGRGPYNEQFF
TGTGCCAGCAGTGATGTCGGGAGGGGACCCTACAATGAGCAGTTCTTC
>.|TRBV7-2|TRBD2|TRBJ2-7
CASTPGGLAGAYEQYF
TGTGCCAGCACCCCGGGAGGACTAGCGGGAGCCTACGAGCAGTACTTC
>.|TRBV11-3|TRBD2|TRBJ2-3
CASSLGGGNTQYF
TGTGCCAGCAGCTTAGGCGGGGGAAATACGCAGTATTTT
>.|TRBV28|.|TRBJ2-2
CASSLSDTGELFF
TGTGCCAGCAGTTTATCAGACACCGGGGAGCTGTTTTTT
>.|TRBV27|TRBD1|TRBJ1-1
CASGGTGRNTEAFF
TGTGCCAGCGGGGGGACAGGGAGGAACACTGAAGCTTTCTTT
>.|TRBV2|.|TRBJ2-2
CASRLPLGGKRTGELFF
TGTGCCAGCAGGCTACCCTTGGGGGGAAAAAGGACCGGGGAGCTGTTTTTT
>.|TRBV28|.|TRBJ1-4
CASGGQYEKLFF
TGTGCCAGCGGGGGGCAGTATGAAAAACTGTTTTTT
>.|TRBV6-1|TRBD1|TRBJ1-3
CASSEKMPGQVTSGNTIYF
TGTGCCAGCAGTGAAAAAATGCCGGGACAGGTCACTTCTGGAAACACCATATATTTT
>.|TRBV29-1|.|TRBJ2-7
CSVVDSSYEQYF
TGCAGCGTTGTGGACAGCTCCTACGAGCAGTACTTC
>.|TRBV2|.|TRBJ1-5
CASSPGTDQPQHF
TGTGCCAGCAGTCCTGGCACCGATCAGCCCCAGCATTTT
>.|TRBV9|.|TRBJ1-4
CASTTDLPTGWFNEKLFF
TGTGCCAGCACCACTGATCTTCCGACAGGATGGTTTAATGAAAAACTGTTTTTT
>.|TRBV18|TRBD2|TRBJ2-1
CASSPPQLAGVNEQFF
TGTGCCAGCTCACCACCGCAACTAGCGGGAGTAAATGAGCAGTTCTTC
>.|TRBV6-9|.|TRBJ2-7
CASSYFPGLRSSYEQYF
TGTGCCAGCAGTTATTTCCCGGGGCTTCGCAGCTCCTACGAGCAGTACTTC
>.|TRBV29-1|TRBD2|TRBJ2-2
CSAEFPWGSGRASGGELFF
TGCAGCGCCGAATTCCCCTGGGGTAGCGGGAGGGCCTCGGGCGGGGAGCTGTTTTTT
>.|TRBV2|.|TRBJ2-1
CAGTPHRANEQFF
TGTGCCGGGACCCCCCATCGAGCGAATGAGCAGTTCTTC
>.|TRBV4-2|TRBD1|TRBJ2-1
CASSRTGESYNEQFF
TGTGCCAGCAGCCGCACAGGGGAATCCTACAATGAGCAGTTCTTC
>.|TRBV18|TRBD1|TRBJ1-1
CASSRVQGLNTEAFF
TGTGCCAGCTCCCGTGTACAGGGGTTGAACACTGAAGCTTTCTTT
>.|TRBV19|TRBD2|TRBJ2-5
CASSMRELVETQYF
TGTGCCAGTAGTATGCGGGAGTTGGTAGAGACCCAGTACTTC
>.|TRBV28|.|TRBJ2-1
CASSLGAGTVGEQFF
TGTGCCAGCAGTTTAGGGGCGGGAACTGTTGGTGAGCAGTTCTTC